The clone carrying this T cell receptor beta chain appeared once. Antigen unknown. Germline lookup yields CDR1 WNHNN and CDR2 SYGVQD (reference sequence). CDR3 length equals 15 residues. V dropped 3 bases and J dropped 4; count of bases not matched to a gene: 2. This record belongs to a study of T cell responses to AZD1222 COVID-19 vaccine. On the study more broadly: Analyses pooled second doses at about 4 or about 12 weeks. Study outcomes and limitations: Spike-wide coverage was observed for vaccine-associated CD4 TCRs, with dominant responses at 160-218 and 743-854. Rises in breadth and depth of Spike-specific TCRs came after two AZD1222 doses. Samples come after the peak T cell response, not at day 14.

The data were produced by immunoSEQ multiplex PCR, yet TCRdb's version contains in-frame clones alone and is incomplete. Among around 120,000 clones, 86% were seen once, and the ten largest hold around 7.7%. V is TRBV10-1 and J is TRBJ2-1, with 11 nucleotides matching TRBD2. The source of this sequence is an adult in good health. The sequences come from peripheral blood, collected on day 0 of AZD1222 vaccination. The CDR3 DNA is TGCGCCAGCAGTGAAGGGACTAGCGGTTACAATGAGCAGTTCTTC. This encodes CASSEGTSGYNEQFF.